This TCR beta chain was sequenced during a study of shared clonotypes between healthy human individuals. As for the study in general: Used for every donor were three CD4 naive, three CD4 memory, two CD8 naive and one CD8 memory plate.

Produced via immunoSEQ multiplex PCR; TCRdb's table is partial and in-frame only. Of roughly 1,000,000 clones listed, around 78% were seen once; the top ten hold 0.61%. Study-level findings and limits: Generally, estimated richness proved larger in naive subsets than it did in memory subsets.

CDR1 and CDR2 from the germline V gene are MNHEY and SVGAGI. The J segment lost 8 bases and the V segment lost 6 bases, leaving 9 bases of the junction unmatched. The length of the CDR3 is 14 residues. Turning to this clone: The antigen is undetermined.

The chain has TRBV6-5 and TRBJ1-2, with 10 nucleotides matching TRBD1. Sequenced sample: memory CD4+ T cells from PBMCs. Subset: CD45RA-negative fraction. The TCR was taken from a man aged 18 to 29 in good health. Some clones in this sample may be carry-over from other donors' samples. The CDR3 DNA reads TGTGCCAGCAGGCCGGGACAGGGGTTTTACGGCTACACCTTC. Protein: CASRPGQGFYGYTF.